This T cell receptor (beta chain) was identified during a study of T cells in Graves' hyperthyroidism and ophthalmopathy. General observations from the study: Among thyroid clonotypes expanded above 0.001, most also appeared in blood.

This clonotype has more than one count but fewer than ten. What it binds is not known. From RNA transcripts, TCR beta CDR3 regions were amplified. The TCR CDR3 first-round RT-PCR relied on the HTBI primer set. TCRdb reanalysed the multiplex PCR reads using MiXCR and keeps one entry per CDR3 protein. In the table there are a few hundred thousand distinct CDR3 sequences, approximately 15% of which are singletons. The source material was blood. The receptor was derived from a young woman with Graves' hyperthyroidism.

CDR3 in DNA: TGCGCCAGCAGCCGACTAGCGGGACCGGGGGCGGAAAACATTCAGTACTTC. Translation gives CASSRLAGPGAENIQYF. The V and J genes are TRBV4-3 and TRBJ2-4; 11 nucleotides line up with TRBD2. Germline CDR1 LGHNA, CDR2 YSLEER. J lost 5 bases, V lost 4 bases, and 10 bases had no gene match. This CDR3 region has 17 residues.